A single sample is the source of the 5 T cell receptor beta chains below, sequenced in a study of blood T cell repertoires in COVID-19. Generated by immunoSEQ multiplex PCR, the TCRdb table keeps only in-frame clones and is missing some. This table holds approximately 530,000 clones, less than 90% found once. The sample comprised peripheral blood. The receptors were sampled from a woman aged 50 to 60 with COVID-19, enrolled during active disease.

This chain links TRBV5-5 with TRBJ2-7; unclear D gene. V gave up 2 bases and J gave up 3 bases, with 12 bases separating them. This CDR3 contains 14 residues. Germline CDR1 SGHKS, CDR2 YYEKEE (reference sequence). The DNA of the CDR3 is TGTGCCAGCAGCTTAGTCGGGTCTCACTACGAGCAGTACTTC. Protein sequence: CASSLVGSHYEQYF.

This clone appeared once. This CDR3 is CASSDAGTGGWTDTQYF. CDR3 bases: TGTGCCAGCAGTGATGCTGGGACAGGGGGCTGGACAGATACGCAGTATTTT. The chain joins TRBV2 to TRBJ2-3; 12 bases fit TRBD1. With V trimmed by 3 bases and J by 3 bases, 7 bases remained unmatched. CDR3 length: 17 residues. Germline lookup yields CDR1 SNHLY and CDR2 FYNNEI.

Only one count was recorded for this clone. This chain uses TRBV5-1 with TRBJ2-1; 8 positions agree with TRBD2. Germline loops: CDR1 SGHRS, CDR2 YFSETQ. V gave up 5 bases and J gave up 4 bases; unmatched junction bases: 8. The length of the CDR3 is 15 residues. The CDR3 spells CASRLADLKYNEQFF. The CDR3 nucleotides read TGCGCCAGCAGACTAGCGGACCTGAAGTACAATGAGCAGTTCTTC.

The rearrangement uses TRBV24-1 and TRBJ1-1; D is unclear. V lost 5 bases, J lost 5 bases, and 11 bases lay in between. The CDR3 is 13 amino acids. CDR1 is KGHDR and CDR2 is SFDVKD in the germline V gene. CDR3 region: CATSGGGRTEAFF. The CDR3 DNA reads TGTGCCACCAGTGGTGGAGGGAGGACTGAAGCTTTCTTT.

CDR3 sequence (DNA): TGTGCCAGCAGCCAAAACCTGGCAACCGGGGAGCTGTTTTTT. Translated: CASSQNLATGELFF. V and J are TRBV14 and TRBJ2-2; no definite D call. Trimming took off 2 bases at V and 5 bases at J, with 9 bases between the two ends. Germline values: CDR1 SGHDN, CDR2 FVKESK. The CDR3 contains 14 residues.